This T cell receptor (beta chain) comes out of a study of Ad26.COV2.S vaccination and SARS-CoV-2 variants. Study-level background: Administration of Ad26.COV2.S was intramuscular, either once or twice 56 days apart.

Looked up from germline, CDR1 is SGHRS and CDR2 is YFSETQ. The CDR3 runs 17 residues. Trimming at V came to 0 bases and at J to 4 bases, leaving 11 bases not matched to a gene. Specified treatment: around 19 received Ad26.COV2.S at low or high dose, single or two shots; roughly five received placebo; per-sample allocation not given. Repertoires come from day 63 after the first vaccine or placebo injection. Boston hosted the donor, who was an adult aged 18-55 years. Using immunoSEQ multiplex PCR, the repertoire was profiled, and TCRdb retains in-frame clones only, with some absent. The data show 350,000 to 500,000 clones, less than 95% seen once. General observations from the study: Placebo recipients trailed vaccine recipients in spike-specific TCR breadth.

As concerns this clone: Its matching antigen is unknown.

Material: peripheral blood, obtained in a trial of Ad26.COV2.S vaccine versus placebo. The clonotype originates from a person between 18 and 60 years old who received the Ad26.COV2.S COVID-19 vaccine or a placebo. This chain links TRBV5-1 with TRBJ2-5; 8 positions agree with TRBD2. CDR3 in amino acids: CASSLARLAGRGETQYF. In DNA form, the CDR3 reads TGCGCCAGCAGCTTGGCCAGGCTAGCGGGCAGGGGAGAGACCCAGTACTTC.